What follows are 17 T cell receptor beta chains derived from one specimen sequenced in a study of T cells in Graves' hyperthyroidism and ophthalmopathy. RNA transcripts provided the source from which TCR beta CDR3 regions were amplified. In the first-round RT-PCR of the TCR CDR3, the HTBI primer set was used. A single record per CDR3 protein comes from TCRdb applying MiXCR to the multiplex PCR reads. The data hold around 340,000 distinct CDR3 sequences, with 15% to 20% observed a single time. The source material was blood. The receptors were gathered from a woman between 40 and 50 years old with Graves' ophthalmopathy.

CDR3: CASSLEWGPRVEAQHF. The CDR3 nucleotides read TGTGCCAGCAGCTTGGAGTGGGGACCCCGAGTGGAAGCCCAGCATTTT. This chain links TRBV11-2 with TRBJ1-5, with a weak D call TRBD1 (5 bases). CDR3 length: 16 amino acids. Germline CDR1 reads SGHAT; CDR2 reads FQNNGV. Trimming cost V 3 bases and J 11 bases, with 23 bases left between them.

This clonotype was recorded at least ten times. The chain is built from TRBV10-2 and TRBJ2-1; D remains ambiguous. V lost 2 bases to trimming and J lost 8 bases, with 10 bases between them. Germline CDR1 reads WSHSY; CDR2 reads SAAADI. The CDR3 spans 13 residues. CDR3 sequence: CASSEANRDEQFF. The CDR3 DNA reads TGCGCCAGCAGTGAGGCCAATAGAGATGAGCAGTTCTTC.

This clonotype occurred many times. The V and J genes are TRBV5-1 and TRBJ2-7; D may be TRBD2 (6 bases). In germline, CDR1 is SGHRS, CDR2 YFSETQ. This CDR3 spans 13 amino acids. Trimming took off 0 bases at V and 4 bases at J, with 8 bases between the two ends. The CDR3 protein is CASSLAGEYEQYF. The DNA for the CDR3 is TGCGCCAGCAGCTTGGCGGGGGAATACGAGCAGTACTTC.

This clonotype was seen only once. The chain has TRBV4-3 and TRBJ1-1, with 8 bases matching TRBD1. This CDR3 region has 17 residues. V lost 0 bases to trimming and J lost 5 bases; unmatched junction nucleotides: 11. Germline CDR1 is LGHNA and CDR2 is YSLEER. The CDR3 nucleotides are TGCGCCAGCAGCCAAGAACCTGGGCAGGGGGCGCGGACTGAAGCTTTCTTT. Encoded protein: CASSQEPGQGARTEAFF.

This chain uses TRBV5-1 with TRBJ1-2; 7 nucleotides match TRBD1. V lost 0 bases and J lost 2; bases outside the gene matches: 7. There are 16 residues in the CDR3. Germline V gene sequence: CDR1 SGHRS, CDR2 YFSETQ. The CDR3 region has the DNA TGCGCCAGCAGCTTGGATACCGGGACAGCAAACTATGGCTACACCTTC. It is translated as CASSLDTGTANYGYTF.

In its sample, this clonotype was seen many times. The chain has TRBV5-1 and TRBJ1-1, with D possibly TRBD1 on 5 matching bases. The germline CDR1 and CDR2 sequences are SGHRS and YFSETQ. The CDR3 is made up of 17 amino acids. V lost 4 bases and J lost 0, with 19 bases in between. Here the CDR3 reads CASSLRTEWGMNTEAFF. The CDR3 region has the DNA TGCGCCAGCAGCCTCCGCACGGAATGGGGCATGAACACTGAAGCTTTCTTT. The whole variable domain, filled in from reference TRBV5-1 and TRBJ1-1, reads KAGVTQTPRYLIKTRGQQVTLSCSPISGHRSVSWYQQTPGQGLQFLFEYFSETQRNKGNFPGRFSGRQFSNSRSEMNVSTLELGDSALYLCASSLRTEWGMNTEAFFGQGTRLTVV.

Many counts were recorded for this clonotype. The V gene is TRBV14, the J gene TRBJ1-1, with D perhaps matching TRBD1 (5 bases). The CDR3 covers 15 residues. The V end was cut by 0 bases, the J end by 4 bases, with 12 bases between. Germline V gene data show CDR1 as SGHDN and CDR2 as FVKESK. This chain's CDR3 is CASSQEGGEVTEAFF. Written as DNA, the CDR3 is TGTGCCAGCAGCCAAGAGGGGGGGGAGGTCACTGAAGCTTTCTTT. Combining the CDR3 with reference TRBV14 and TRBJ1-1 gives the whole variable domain EAGVTQFPSHSVIEKGQTVTLRCDPISGHDNLYWYRRVMGKEIKFLLHFVKESKQDESGMPNNRFLAERTGGTYSTLKVQPAELEDSGVYFCASSQEGGEVTEAFFGQGTRLTVV.

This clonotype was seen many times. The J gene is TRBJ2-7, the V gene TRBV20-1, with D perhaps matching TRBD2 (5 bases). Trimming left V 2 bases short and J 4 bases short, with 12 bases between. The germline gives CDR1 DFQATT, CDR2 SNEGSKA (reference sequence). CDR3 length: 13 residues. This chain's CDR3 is CSARPSEGYEQYF. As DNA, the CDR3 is TGCAGTGCTAGACCCAGTGAGGGATACGAGCAGTACTTC.

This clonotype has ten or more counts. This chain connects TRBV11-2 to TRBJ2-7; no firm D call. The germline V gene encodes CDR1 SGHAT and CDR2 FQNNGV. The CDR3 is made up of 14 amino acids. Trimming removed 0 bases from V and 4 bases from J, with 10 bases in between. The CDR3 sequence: CASSLDNFGYEQYF. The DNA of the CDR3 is TGTGCCAGCAGCTTAGATAATTTTGGTTACGAGCAGTACTTC.

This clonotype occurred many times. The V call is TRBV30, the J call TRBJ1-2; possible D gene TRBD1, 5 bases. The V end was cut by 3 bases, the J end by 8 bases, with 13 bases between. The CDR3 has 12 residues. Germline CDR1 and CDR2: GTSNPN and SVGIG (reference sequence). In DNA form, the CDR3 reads TGTGCCTGGAGGAGGGGCGGGAAAGGCTACACCTTC. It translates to CAWRRGGKGYTF. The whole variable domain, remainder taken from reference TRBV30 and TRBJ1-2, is SQTIHQWPATLVQPVGSPLSLECTVEGTSNPNLYWYRQAAGRGLQLLFYSVGIGQISSEVPQNLSASRPQDRQFILSSKKLLLSDSGFYLCAWRRGGKGYTFGSGTRLTVV.

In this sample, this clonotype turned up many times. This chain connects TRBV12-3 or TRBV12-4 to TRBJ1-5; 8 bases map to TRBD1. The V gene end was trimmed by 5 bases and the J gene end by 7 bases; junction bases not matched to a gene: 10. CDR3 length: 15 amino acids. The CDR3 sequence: CASSGQGRLEQPQHF. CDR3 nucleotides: TGTGCCAGCAGTGGACAGGGTAGGTTGGAGCAGCCCCAGCATTTT.

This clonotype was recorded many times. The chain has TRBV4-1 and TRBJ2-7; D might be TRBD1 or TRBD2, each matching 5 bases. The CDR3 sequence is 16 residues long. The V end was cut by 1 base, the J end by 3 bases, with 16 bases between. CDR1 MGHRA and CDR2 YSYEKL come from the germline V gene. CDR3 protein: CASSQGAPGRNYEQYF. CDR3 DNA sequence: TGCGCCAGCAGCCAAGGGGCCCCGGGACGCAACTACGAGCAGTACTTC.

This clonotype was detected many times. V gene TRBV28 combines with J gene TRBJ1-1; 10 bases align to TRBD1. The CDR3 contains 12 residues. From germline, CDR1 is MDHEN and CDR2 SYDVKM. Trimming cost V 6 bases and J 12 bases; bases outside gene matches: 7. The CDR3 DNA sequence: TGTGCCAGCAGAAAGACAGGGGGCGCGACTTTCTTT. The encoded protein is CASRKTGGATFF.

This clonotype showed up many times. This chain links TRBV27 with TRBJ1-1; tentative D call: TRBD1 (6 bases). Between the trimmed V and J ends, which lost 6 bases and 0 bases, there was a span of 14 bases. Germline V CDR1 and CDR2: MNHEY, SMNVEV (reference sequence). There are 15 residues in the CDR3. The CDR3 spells CASSEITGMNTEAFF. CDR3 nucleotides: TGTGCCAGCAGCGAAATTACAGGGATGAACACTGAAGCTTTCTTT.

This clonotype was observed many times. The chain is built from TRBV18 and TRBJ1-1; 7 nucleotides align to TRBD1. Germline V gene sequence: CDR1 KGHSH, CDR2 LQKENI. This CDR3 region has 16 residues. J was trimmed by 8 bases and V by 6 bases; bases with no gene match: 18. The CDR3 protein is CASSPLGGGAPSEAFF. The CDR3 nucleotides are TGTGCCAGCTCCCCTCTAGGAGGGGGCGCCCCGTCGGAAGCTTTCTTT.

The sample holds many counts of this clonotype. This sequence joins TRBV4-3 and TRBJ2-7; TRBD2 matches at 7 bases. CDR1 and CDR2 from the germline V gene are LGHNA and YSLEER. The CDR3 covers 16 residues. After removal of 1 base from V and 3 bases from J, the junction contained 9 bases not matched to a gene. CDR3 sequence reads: CASSQGIGRYFYEQYF. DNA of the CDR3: TGCGCCAGCAGCCAAGGAATCGGGAGGTATTTCTACGAGCAGTACTTC.

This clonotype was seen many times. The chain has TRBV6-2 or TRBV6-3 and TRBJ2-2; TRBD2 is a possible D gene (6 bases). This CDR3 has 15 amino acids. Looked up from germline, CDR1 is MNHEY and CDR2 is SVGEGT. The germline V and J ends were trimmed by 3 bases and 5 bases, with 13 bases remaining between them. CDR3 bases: TGTGCCAGCAGTTATAGCGGAGGAGGAACCGGGGAGCTGTTTTTT. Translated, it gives CASSYSGGGTGELFF.